Each of the 27 T cell receptor beta chains below was sequenced from the same sample in a study of early T cells in non-severe SARS-CoV-2 infection. TCRdb itself ran the 5' RACE reads through MiXCR, one entry per CDR3 protein. The sample records 50,000 to 65,000 distinct CDR3 sequences, approximately 12% being singletons. The specimen was whole blood. The receptor source for this set is an adult who was a healthcare worker with PCR-confirmed SARS-CoV-2 infection or an uninfected control (not recorded which).

The chain couples TRBV28 to TRBJ2-7; 7 nucleotides agree with TRBD1. Trimming took 6 bases from V and 5 from J; bases not matched to a gene: 13. The CDR3 is 15 residues long. Per the germline V gene, CDR1 is MDHEN and CDR2 is SYDVKM. CDR3 amino acids: CASSPSRTGRDEQYF. The CDR3 nucleotides read TGTGCCAGCAGCCCCTCCCGGACAGGACGGGACGAGCAGTACTTC. Full variable domain (rest looked up from reference TRBV28 and TRBJ2-7): DVKVTQSSRYLVKRTGEKVFLECVQDMDHENMFWYRQDPGLGLRLIYFSYDVKMKEKGDIPEGYSVSREKKERFSLILESASTNQTSMYLCASSPSRTGRDEQYFGPGTRLTVT.

The chain is built from TRBV20-1 and TRBJ2-7, with TRBD2 matching over 12 bases. The CDR3 loop spans 15 amino acids. J was trimmed by 3 bases and V by 3 bases; bases with no gene match: 6. Germline V gene lookup returns CDR1 DFQATT and CDR2 SNEGSKA (reference sequence). CDR3: CSASPGTSGRYEQYF. The CDR3 DNA is TGCAGTGCTAGTCCCGGGACTAGCGGGCGCTACGAGCAGTACTTC.

The sample holds many counts of this clonotype. In nucleotides, the CDR3 is TGCGCCAGCAGCTTGGTTGGTAGGGCCCCCACAGATACGCAGTATTTT. This encodes CASSLVGRAPTDTQYF. The gene calls are TRBV5-1 and TRBJ2-3; D ambiguous. There are 16 residues in the CDR3. CDR1 is SGHRS, CDR2 YFSETQ, per germline. V lost 0 bases to trimming and J lost 2 bases, with 13 bases between them.

This chain connects TRBV7-2 to TRBJ2-1, with 8 bases lining up with TRBD1. CDR3 length: 15 residues. Germline loops: CDR1 SGHTA, CDR2 FQGNSA. The V and J ends lost 2 bases and 4 bases, in that order; junction bases with no gene match: 4. The CDR3 spells CASSLRQGAYNEQFF. CDR3 sequence (DNA): TGTGCCAGCAGCTTAAGGCAGGGGGCTTACAATGAGCAGTTCTTC.

The chain combines TRBV10-2 with TRBJ2-5; TRBD1 matches 10 bases. The CDR3 spans 14 residues. Germline lookup yields CDR1 WSHSY and CDR2 SAAADI. Losses at the gene ends were 5 bases for V and 5 bases for J; bases not matched to a gene: 5. The CDR3 reads CASSWDRGGETQYF. CDR3 coding DNA: TGCGCCAGCAGTTGGGACAGGGGAGGGGAGACCCAGTACTTC.

This clonotype was counted only a few times. CDR3 DNA sequence: TGCAGTGCTAGCTCGACGCCAAGTGTCCTGACTTTC. Its protein product is CSASSTPSVLTF. This chain joins TRBV20-1 and TRBJ2-6; no definite D call. CDR1 and CDR2 (germline): DFQATT, SNEGSKA (reference sequence). This CDR3 has 12 residues. V lost 3 bases and J 13 bases, leaving 13 bases between the germline ends.

This clonotype has a count of ten or more. The V and J genes are TRBV10-1 and TRBJ2-7; D possibly corresponds to TRBD1 (5 bases). CDR1 is WNHNN and CDR2 is SYGVQD in the germline V gene (reference sequence). This CDR3 region has 13 residues. Trimming removed 5 bases at V and 5 bases at J, with 13 bases between. The CDR3 nucleotides read TGCGCCAGCAGTACAACATTCAGGGACGAGCAGTACTTC. Protein sequence: CASSTTFRDEQYF.

This clonotype appeared many times. V gene TRBV30 combines with J gene TRBJ1-1; the D is unclear. The germline gives CDR1 GTSNPN, CDR2 SVGIG (reference sequence). The CDR3 consists of 16 residues. V dropped 3 bases and J dropped 0 bases, with 17 bases sitting between them. The CDR3 nucleotides read TGTGCCTGGAGGGTGGAGGCTCTGATCGTGAACACTGAAGCTTTCTTT. This encodes CAWRVEALIVNTEAFF. Full variable domain (remainder filled in from reference TRBV30 and TRBJ1-1): SQTIHQWPATLVQPVGSPLSLECTVEGTSNPNLYWYRQAAGRGLQLLFYSVGIGQISSEVPQNLSASRPQDRQFILSSKKLLLSDSGFYLCAWRVEALIVNTEAFFGQGTRLTVV.

CDR3 in amino acids: CSAAGGWDEQFF. In DNA, the CDR3 is TGCAGTGCAGCCGGGGGGTGGGATGAGCAGTTCTTC. V and J are TRBV20-1 and TRBJ2-1; 7 nucleotides align to TRBD2. J was trimmed by 8 bases and V by 6 bases; bases with no gene match: 7. The CDR3 totals 12 residues. Germline CDR1 DFQATT, CDR2 SNEGSKA (reference sequence).

This clonotype has at least ten counts. V usage is TRBV6-1 and J usage is TRBJ2-2, with D perhaps given as TRBD1 or TRBD2 (5 bases each). Germline V lookup: CDR1 MNHNS, CDR2 SASEGT. V gave up 7 bases and J gave up 7 bases, with 16 bases separating them. This CDR3 spans 14 amino acids. The CDR3 here is CASTSRGTGGELFF. In DNA, the CDR3 is TGTGCCAGCACTTCGAGGGGAACTGGCGGGGAGCTGTTTTTT.

This clonotype was seen only a few times. V gene TRBV20-1 combines with J gene TRBJ1-3; 8 positions match TRBD1. Looked up from germline, CDR1 is DFQATT and CDR2 is SNEGSKA (reference sequence). V shed 0 bases and J 4 bases; nucleotides not matched to a gene: 5. This CDR3 is built from 15 residues. This chain's CDR3 is CSARDPRGHGNTIYF. DNA of the CDR3: TGCAGTGCTAGAGATCCCAGGGGGCACGGAAACACCATATATTTT.

This clonotype was detected ten times or more. CDR3 DNA: TGCAGCGCGAAATTGGGGGCACCCGGGGAGCTGTTTTTT. Amino acid sequence: CSAKLGAPGELFF. The chain employs TRBV29-1 and TRBJ2-2, with D tentatively TRBD1 (6 bases). The CDR3 contains 13 residues. The germline gives CDR1 SQVTM, CDR2 ANQGSEA. V was trimmed by 7 bases and J by 6 bases, leaving 15 bases between them.

This clonotype occurred many times. The J gene is TRBJ2-3, the V gene TRBV6-5; TRBD2 is a possible D gene (6 bases). Trimming left V 2 bases short and J 0 bases short, with 9 bases between. The CDR3 is 15 residues long. Germline-derived CDR1 and CDR2 are MNHEY and SVGAGI. CDR3 DNA sequence: TGTGCCAGCAGTTACCTGCGGGGTAGCACAGATACGCAGTATTTT. Protein product: CASSYLRGSTDTQYF.

The chain is built from TRBV7-2 and TRBJ2-5; 7 nucleotides agree with TRBD1. The CDR3 totals 16 residues. The V gene end was trimmed by 1 base and the J gene end by 4 bases; junction bases not matched to a gene: 9. Per the germline V gene, CDR1 is SGHTA and CDR2 is FQGNSA. The CDR3 here is CASSLVGQAPSETQYF. The CDR3 nucleotides are TGTGCCAGCAGCTTAGTAGGACAGGCCCCCTCAGAGACCCAGTACTTC.

This clonotype has more than one count but fewer than ten. The CDR3 coding sequence is TGTGCCAGCAGTTCAAGGGGGACAGTACTCAATGAGCAGTTCTTC. It is translated as CASSSRGTVLNEQFF. The V gene is TRBV27, the J gene TRBJ2-1; the match to TRBD1 covers 7 bases. J was trimmed by 6 bases and V by 4 bases; bases with no gene match: 9. Germline loops: CDR1 MNHEY, CDR2 SMNVEV (reference sequence). The CDR3 has 15 residues.

Here the CDR3 reads CSAREVRTGPYEQYF. The CDR3 nucleotides are TGCAGTGCTAGAGAAGTAAGGACAGGGCCCTACGAGCAGTACTTC. This sequence joins TRBV20-1 and TRBJ2-7; 8 bases are shared with TRBD1. This CDR3 is 15 amino acids long. CDR1 and CDR2 from the germline V gene are DFQATT and SNEGSKA (reference sequence). After removal of 0 bases from V and 2 bases from J, the junction contained 6 bases not matched to a gene.

The chain links TRBV19 to TRBJ2-5; 11 nucleotides align to TRBD2. CDR3 size: 19 residues. Germline CDR1 reads LNHDA; CDR2 reads SQIVND (reference sequence). With V trimmed by 3 bases and J by 0 bases, 12 bases remained unmatched. The CDR3 bases are TGTGCCAGTAGTATGTCTAGCGGGGGGTCCAACTTGTACCAAGAGACCCAGTACTTC. This gives the protein CASSMSSGGSNLYQETQYF.

V gene TRBV2 combines with J gene TRBJ2-5; 7 bases line up with TRBD1. The V gene end was trimmed by 5 bases and the J gene end by 1 base; junction bases not matched to a gene: 4. The CDR3 consists of 14 residues. Germline CDR1 and CDR2: SNHLY and FYNNEI. The CDR3 region is CASSTGQPQETQYF. In nucleotides, the CDR3 is TGTGCCAGCAGTACGGGACAGCCCCAAGAGACCCAGTACTTC.

The chain employs TRBV3-1 and TRBJ2-7; 9 bases agree with TRBD1. The CDR3 runs to 15 residues. The junction had 9 bases not matched to a gene; V was cut back by 4 bases and J by 5 bases. CDR1 is LGHDT, CDR2 YNNKEL, per germline (reference sequence). The CDR3 DNA reads as TGTGCCAGCAGCCCGGTACAGGGGGCATTCCACGAGCAGTACTTC. Its translation: CASSPVQGAFHEQYF.

This clonotype was recorded at least ten times. The CDR3 loop reads CSARSDFYEQYF. DNA for the CDR3: TGCAGTGCTAGATCCGACTTCTACGAGCAGTACTTC. The gene calls are TRBV20-1 and TRBJ2-7, with D uncertain. V was cut by 2 bases and J by 3 bases, with 8 bases left in between. CDR1 is DFQATT, CDR2 SNEGSKA, per germline (reference sequence). This CDR3 is built from 12 residues.

This clonotype has ten or more counts. The rearrangement links TRBV6-5 to TRBJ1-1; D unclear. CDR1 and CDR2 (germline): MNHEY, SVGAGI. The V end lost 0 bases, the J end lost 5 bases, and 7 bases lay between the germline ends. This CDR3 contains 13 residues. The CDR3 loop is CASSYSPGTEAFF. CDR3 sequence (DNA): TGTGCCAGCAGTTACTCGCCGGGGACTGAAGCTTTCTTT.

The chain links TRBV20-1 to TRBJ2-2, with D perhaps assigned TRBD1 or TRBD2 (5 bases each). The CDR3 is 15 amino acids. Per the germline V gene, CDR1 is DFQATT and CDR2 is SNEGSKA (reference sequence). V lost 2 bases to trimming and J lost 8 bases, with 18 bases between them. CDR3 amino acids: CSARLPGPDVGELFF. Written as DNA, the CDR3 is TGCAGTGCTAGATTACCGGGACCAGACGTGGGGGAGCTGTTTTTT.

This clonotype was counted a few times. In DNA, the CDR3 is TGCAGCGCCCTACAGGGAATGGGTGAAGCTTTCTTT. Its translation is CSALQGMGEAFF. This rearrangement joins TRBV29-1 to TRBJ1-1, with D possibly matching TRBD1 (6 bases). CDR1 and CDR2 (germline): SQVTM, ANQGSEA. V was pared by 7 bases and J by 7 bases, with 16 bases between. This CDR3 is 12 amino acids long.

In this sample, this clonotype turned up many times. The chain combines TRBV5-1 with TRBJ2-5, with 12 bases matching TRBD2. Per germline, CDR1 SGHRS and CDR2 YFSETQ. V lost 4 bases, J lost 2 bases, and 6 bases stayed unmatched. The CDR3 length is 16 residues. CDR3 coding DNA: TGCGCCAGCAGCCTAGGACTAGCGGGGAGACAAGAGACCCAGTACTTC. Encoded protein: CASSLGLAGRQETQYF.

This chain links TRBV6-2 or TRBV6-3 with TRBJ2-5, with 10 bases lining up with TRBD2. CDR3 length: 15 residues. V lost 2 bases and J lost 5; bases outside the gene matches: 5. Germline V gene data show CDR1 as MNHEY and CDR2 as SVGEGT. In nucleotides, the CDR3 is TGTGCCAGCAGTTACGCTAGCGGGGGATGGGAGACCCAGTACTTC. It codes for CASSYASGGWETQYF.

This clonotype was recorded many times. J is TRBJ2-4 and V is TRBV18, with D unclear. V was pared by 5 bases and J by 6 bases, with 11 bases between. The CDR3 has 13 residues. The V gene's germline CDR1 is KGHSH and CDR2 LQKENI. The chain's CDR3 is CASSTDRGNIQYF. The CDR3 DNA follows: TGTGCCAGCTCAACGGATCGAGGAAACATTCAGTACTTC.

This chain connects TRBV12-3 or TRBV12-4 to TRBJ1-1; D gene ambiguous. Trimming took off 3 bases at V and 1 base at J, with 12 bases between the two ends. This CDR3 contains 15 residues. This CDR3 is CASSFLRRGNTEAFF. The CDR3 DNA reads TGTGCCAGCAGTTTCCTTAGACGGGGGAACACTGAAGCTTTCTTT.